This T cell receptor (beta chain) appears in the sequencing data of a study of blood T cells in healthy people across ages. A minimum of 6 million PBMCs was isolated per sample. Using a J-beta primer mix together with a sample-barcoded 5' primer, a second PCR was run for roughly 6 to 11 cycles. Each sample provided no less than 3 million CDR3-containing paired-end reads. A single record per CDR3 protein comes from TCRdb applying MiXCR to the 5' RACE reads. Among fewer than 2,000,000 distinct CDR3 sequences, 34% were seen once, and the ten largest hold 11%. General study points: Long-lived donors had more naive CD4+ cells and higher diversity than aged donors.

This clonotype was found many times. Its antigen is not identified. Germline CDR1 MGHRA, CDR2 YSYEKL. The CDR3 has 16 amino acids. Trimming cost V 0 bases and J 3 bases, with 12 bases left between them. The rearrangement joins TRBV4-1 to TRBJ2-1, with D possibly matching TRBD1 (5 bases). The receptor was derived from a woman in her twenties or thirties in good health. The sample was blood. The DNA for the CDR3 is TGCGCCAGCAGCCAAGAGGGGCTCAACCTCTACAATGAGCAGTTCTTC. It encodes CASSQEGLNLYNEQFF.